The rows below give T cell receptor beta chains drawn from one sample of a study of cytomegalovirus exposure and HLA in healthy donors. Only in-frame clones appear in the TCRdb table, and some are missing; sequencing was by immunoSEQ multiplex PCR. The table has around 120,000 clones, 15% to 17% seen once. The sample consisted of PBMCs. These receptors were collected from a young woman in good health and CMV-seronegative. The CDR3 runs from the conserved cysteine through the conserved F or W.

v_call	j_call	cdr3_aa
TRBV5-6	TRBJ1-1	CARSPTGQAEAFF
TRBV6-5	TRBJ1-1	CASSYSAGDRAFF
TRBV11-2	TRBJ1-1	CASSLGIQGTEAFF
TRBV18	TRBJ2-7	CASSPKQTYEQYF
TRBV15	TRBJ1-4	CATSRDRGTNEKLFF
TRBV19	TRBJ2-5	CASSRTFTRGAETQYF
TRBV25-1	TRBJ2-5	CASSETGISYQETQYF
TRBV9	TRBJ1-1	CASSWGGGNTEAFF
TRBV2	TRBJ2-7	CASRILDLSSYEQYF
TRBV29-1	TRBJ2-3	CSVEGGDSTGTDTQYF
TRBV28	TRBJ2-7	CASSLYITYEQYF
TRBV19	TRBJ1-5	CATSGTGGNQPQHF
TRBV9	TRBJ2-7	CASSVAGTGPYEQYF
TRBV6-5	TRBJ2-7	CASSYFSGGSYEQYF
TRBV19	TRBJ2-4	CASSRGEDIQYF
TRBV20-1	TRBJ1-1	CSAPFRGRTFF
TRBV27	TRBJ1-5	CASSLGGNDQPQHF
TRBV6-5	TRBJ2-7	CASSGDSEIYEQYF
TRBV15	TRBJ2-7	CATSITSGTSVQYF
TRBV5-1	TRBJ1-5	CANPTSPRRQPQHF
TRBV12-5	TRBJ1-2	CASGRTGDGYTF
TRBV11-2	TRBJ2-1	CASSGVAGVGNEQFF
TRBV30	TRBJ1-1	CAWSEQGPSSYTEAFF
TRBV2	TRBJ2-7	CASRDRVNEQYF
TRBV4-2	TRBJ2-7	CASSQSGTSGVTYEQYF
TRBV5-1	TRBJ2-1	CASRPVGRGYNEQFF
TRBV13	TRBJ2-1	CASSLVQYNEQFF
TRBV27	TRBJ1-5	CASRQGSQPQHF
TRBV2	TRBJ2-7	CASSPGYEQYF
TRBV15	TRBJ1-2	CATSARQGVGHGYTF
TRBV18	TRBJ1-1	CASSPPRQQNTEAFF
TRBV7-9	TRBJ2-7	CASSPLTSGDNYEQYF
TRBV6-6	TRBJ1-5	CASSYSKRYSNQPQHF
TRBV10-3	TRBJ2-5	CAISAGPQETQYF
TRBV5-6	TRBJ2-1	CASRKAGRGFNEQFF
TRBV7-8	TRBJ2-5	CASRRGVRGARQETQYF
TRBV2	TRBJ2-7	CASIGVISGEQYF
TRBV7-9	TRBJ1-1	CASSMTGNTEAFF
TRBV6-5	TRBJ1-4	CASRLHSSEKLFF
TRBV7-8	TRBJ2-7	CASSTPTGLYEQYF
TRBV2	TRBJ1-6	CASSEASGDFYNSPLHF
TRBV5-8	TRBJ1-4	CASSGQGALGEKLFF
TRBV27	TRBJ2-5	CASSLSGLLGLQETQYF
TRBV4-1	TRBJ2-2	CASSHPGQGGGINTGELFF
TRBV7-3	TRBJ2-3	CASSPTGQGFTDTQYF
TRBV19	TRBJ1-2	CASSAGIPSYGYTF
TRBV18	TRBJ2-5	CASSQLSGRASETQYF
TRBV29-1	TRBJ2-1	CSATTGGLDNEQFF
TRBV7-9	TRBJ1-1	CASSLGGVMNTEAFF
TRBV7-2	TRBJ2-7	CASSRQAGSVYEQYF
TRBV7-3	TRBJ1-2	CASSFGQGEGYTF
TRBV10-3	TRBJ1-2	CAISFGGGYGYTF
TRBV6-5	TRBJ1-5	CASSPFNRGNQPQHF